This TCR beta chain was captured in a study of blood T cell repertoires in COVID-19. As for the study in general: The United States, Italy and Spain provided the acute and convalescent COVID-19 samples.

This clone occurred once. The V end was cut by 3 bases, the J end by 6 bases, with 12 bases between. Germline V gives CDR1 DFQATT, CDR2 SNEGSKA (reference sequence). The length of the CDR3 is 13 residues. In the original analysis: Estimation of nucleated cell counts was performed using reference gene primer amplification. Sequencing used immunoSEQ multiplex PCR; TCRdb keeps in-frame clones, though not all of them. V and J calls and clone size are given by that table; D and trimming were obtained from the DNA. The sample consists of 250,000 to 300,000 clones, around four fifths of them appearing once. What was sequenced was peripheral blood. The clonotype was recovered from a man between 60 and 70 years old with acute or convalescent COVID-19. This rearrangement joins TRBV20-1 to TRBJ1-5, with D possibly TRBD1 on 5 matching bases. As DNA, the CDR3 is TGCAGTGCTAGTCCCCAGGGAAGTCAGCCCCAGCATTTT. Translated: CSASPQGSQPQHF.